The 22 T cell receptor beta chains reported below all come from one sample, sequenced in a study of shared T cell receptors in the human thymus. Assay used: immunoSEQ multiplex PCR; TCRdb lists only in-frame clones, some missing. This table has hundreds of thousands of clones, around 87% appearing once. The sample was also reused in another study, on human thymus T cells.

Source material: thymocytes. Receptors originate from a boy under two years old with a congenital heart defect.

CDR3 bases: TGTGCCAGCAGTGCAGGTCCCTATGGCTACACCTTC. Translation gives CASSAGPYGYTF. The chain combines TRBV2 with TRBJ1-2, with unresolved D. Germline V lookup: CDR1 SNHLY, CDR2 FYNNEI. Trimming took off 4 bases at V and 4 bases at J, with 7 bases between the two ends. The CDR3 length is 12 residues.

The chain recombines TRBV6-6 with TRBJ1-1; D unresolved. CDR1 MNHNY and CDR2 SVGAGI come from the germline V gene (reference sequence). This CDR3 is built from 15 residues. V was shortened by 4 bases and J by 0 bases, with 12 bases between the two germline ends. The CDR3 nucleotides read TGTGCCAGCAGTTTGAGGGAGATGCTGAACACTGAAGCTTTCTTT. Its translation is CASSLREMLNTEAFF.

This clone has a single count. This chain joins TRBV18 and TRBJ1-2; 12 nucleotides align to TRBD1. This CDR3 spans 21 amino acids. Germline trimming cut 1 base from V and 7 bases from J; bases unmatched to any gene: 22. Germline values: CDR1 KGHSH, CDR2 LQKENI. As DNA, the CDR3 is TGTGCCAGCTCACCACACCCCGCTCGTCCCTCGGGACAGGGGGCAAAAGGTGGCTACACCTTC. It specifies CASSPHPARPSGQGAKGGYTF.

Here the CDR3 reads CASSLVGESYEQYF. CDR3 DNA sequence: TGTGCCAGCAGCTTAGTCGGGGAATCCTACGAGCAGTACTTC. The chain links TRBV7-9 to TRBJ2-7, with D possibly being TRBD2 (5 bases). Germline CDR1 and CDR2: SEHNR and FQNEAQ (reference sequence). V was shortened by 1 base and J by 1 base, with 8 bases between the two germline ends. The length of the CDR3 is 14 residues.

V gene TRBV7-9 combines with J gene TRBJ2-7, with a possible D match to TRBD2 (5 bases). V was trimmed by 5 bases and J by 1 base, leaving 21 bases between them. Germline-derived CDR1 and CDR2 are SEHNR and FQNEAQ (reference sequence). This CDR3 has 17 residues. CDR3 sequence (DNA): TGTGCCAGCAGCCCCCCCCCTCGCGGACTGGGATCCTACGAGCAGTACTTC. Protein: CASSPPPRGLGSYEQYF.

The chain is built from TRBV2 and TRBJ2-7; D is perhaps TRBD1 (5 bases). This CDR3 spans 17 amino acids. Per germline, CDR1 SNHLY and CDR2 FYNNEI. V lost 2 bases, J lost 0 bases, and 17 bases lay in between. CDR3 sequence: CASSESRGGRLSYEQYF. As DNA, the CDR3 is TGTGCCAGCAGTGAAAGTAGGGGTGGAAGGCTCTCCTACGAGCAGTACTTC.

The chain carries TRBV7-9 and TRBJ1-1, with a possible D match to TRBD1 (6 bases). This CDR3 is 16 amino acids long. Trimming took 5 bases from V and 1 from J, leaving 17 bases between them. Germline loops: CDR1 SEHNR, CDR2 FQNEAQ (reference sequence). The DNA of the CDR3 is TGTGCCAGCAGCCCCCGACAGGCCGACCCGAACACTGAAGCTTTCTTT. Its translation is CASSPRQADPNTEAFF.

The chain has TRBV7-9 and TRBJ2-1, with 7 nucleotides matching TRBD2. The ends lost 1 base at V and 7 bases at J; junction bases unmatched: 13. Germline V gene data show CDR1 as SEHNR and CDR2 as FQNEAQ (reference sequence). The CDR3 loop spans 17 amino acids. The CDR3 sequence is CASSLEDCGSSGNEQFF. The DNA for the CDR3 is TGTGCCAGCAGCTTAGAAGATTGTGGGTCTAGCGGTAATGAGCAGTTCTTC.

The chain carries TRBV25-1 and TRBJ1-2; 7 positions agree with TRBD1. The V gene's germline CDR1 is MGHDK and CDR2 SYGVNS. The CDR3 is made up of 16 amino acids. V lost 1 base, J lost 4 bases, and 9 bases stayed unmatched. CDR3 in amino acids: CASSESDRVKSYGYTF. CDR3 nucleotides: TGTGCCAGCAGTGAATCCGACAGGGTCAAAAGCTATGGCTACACCTTC.

The CDR3 protein is CASSFRQGGSNTEAFF. The CDR3 bases are TGTGCCAGCAGCTTCCGACAGGGAGGCTCGAACACTGAAGCTTTCTTT. The chain recombines TRBV7-2 with TRBJ1-1; 7 bases are shared with TRBD1. The trim removed 3 bases at V and 1 base at J, leaving 8 bases unmatched. The CDR3 consists of 16 residues. CDR1 and CDR2 from the germline V gene are SGHTA and FQGNSA.

The gene calls are TRBV14 and TRBJ2-5; 9 positions agree with TRBD2. The tail of the sequence fits TRBJ2-7 better, so the J call may be wrong. The CDR3 sequence is 16 residues long. The germline gives CDR1 SGHDN, CDR2 FVKESK. The CDR3 loop is CASSPTAGLAGCEQYF. The CDR3 region has the DNA TGTGCCAGCAGCCCTACAGCAGGTCTAGCGGGATGCGAGCAGTACTTC.

This chain links TRBV28 with TRBJ2-7; TRBD1 matches at 10 bases. J lost 3 bases, V lost 4 bases, and 12 bases had no gene match. Germline values: CDR1 MDHEN, CDR2 SYDVKM. The CDR3 extends over 17 amino acids. This CDR3 reads CASSSRGGTGEGYEQYF. The CDR3 nucleotides are TGTGCCAGCAGTTCCCGGGGGGGGACAGGGGAAGGCTACGAGCAGTACTTC.

Here the CDR3 DNA reads TGTGCCAGCAGCCGAACAGAGGACAGGGGTAATGGCTACACCTTC. Amino acid sequence: CASSRTEDRGNGYTF. V usage is TRBV5-4 and J usage is TRBJ1-2, with TRBD1 matching over 9 bases. Trimming cost V 4 bases and J 6 bases; bases outside gene matches: 10. CDR3 size: 15 residues. The germline gives CDR1 SGHNT, CDR2 YYREEE (reference sequence).

This clone was observed a few times. The CDR3: CASSGTLNTGELFF. For the CDR3, the DNA is TGTGCCAGCAGCGGGACACTGAACACCGGGGAGCTGTTTTTT. V usage is TRBV6-6 and J usage is TRBJ2-2; TRBD1 is a possible D gene (6 bases). The CDR3 extends over 14 amino acids. Looked up from germline, CDR1 is MNHNY and CDR2 is SVGAGI (reference sequence). Deletions cut 6 bases from V and 1 base from J, with 9 bases between.

The genes are TRBV7-2 and TRBJ1-5, with 7 nucleotides matching TRBD1. The germline V gene encodes CDR1 SGHTA and CDR2 FQGNSA. The CDR3 has 14 amino acids. V dropped 4 bases and J dropped 5; count of bases not matched to a gene: 5. The chain's CDR3 is CASSSRDSDQPQHF. CDR3 nucleotides: TGTGCCAGCAGCTCCCGGGACAGCGATCAGCCCCAGCATTTT. The complete variable domain, with remaining parts taken from reference TRBV7-2 and TRBJ1-5, reads GAGVSQSPSNKVTEKGKDVELRCDPISGHTALYWYRQSLGQGLEFLIYFQGNSAPDKSGLPSDRFSAERTGGSVSTLTIQRTQQEDSAVYLCASSSRDSDQPQHFGDGTRLSIL.

This clone has a handful of counts. V usage is TRBV10-3 and J usage is TRBJ2-1, with D maybe TRBD2 (6 bases). The germline gives CDR1 ENHRY, CDR2 SYGVKD. The length of the CDR3 is 12 residues. The V and J ends lost 4 bases and 6 bases respectively, with 7 bases between them. CDR3 DNA: TGTGCCATCAGTGTGACTAGCAATGAGCAGTTCTTC. This codes for CAISVTSNEQFF.

This chain uses TRBV4-3 with TRBJ2-3; D call uncertain. The CDR3 is made up of 13 amino acids. Germline CDR1 reads LGHNA; CDR2 reads YSLEER. Trimming cost V 3 bases and J 6 bases, with 10 bases left between them. This chain's CDR3 is CASSHLQKDTQYF. The DNA of the CDR3 is TGCGCCAGCAGCCACTTACAGAAGGATACGCAGTATTTT.

Only one count was recorded for this clone. The rearrangement uses TRBV6-6 and TRBJ2-1; no clear D. CDR1 and CDR2 (germline): MNHNY, SVGAGI (reference sequence). The length of the CDR3 is 15 residues. V shed 5 bases and J shed 1 base, with 12 bases lying between them. CDR3 DNA: TGTGCCAGCAGTGGCAAGCGCGGTTCCTACAATGAGCAGTTCTTC. This gives the protein CASSGKRGSYNEQFF.

The rearrangement joins TRBV28 to TRBJ2-7; 8 bases line up with TRBD2. The CDR3 is 15 amino acids. CDR1 is MDHEN, CDR2 SYDVKM, per germline. V lost 7 bases and J lost 3; bases outside the gene matches: 11. The CDR3 loop reads CASTSGGGDGYEQYF. The CDR3, as DNA: TGTGCCAGCACTTCGGGGGGGGGCGATGGCTACGAGCAGTACTTC. The entire variable domain, with the rest obtained from reference TRBV28 and TRBJ2-7, is as follows: DVKVTQSSRYLVKRTGEKVFLECVQDMDHENMFWYRQDPGLGLRLIYFSYDVKMKEKGDIPEGYSVSREKKERFSLILESASTNQTSMYLCASTSGGGDGYEQYFGPGTRLTVT.

This chain joins TRBV19 and TRBJ1-1; D unresolved. V was shortened by 4 bases and J by 3 bases, with 6 bases between the two germline ends. This CDR3 is built from 12 residues. Looked up from germline, CDR1 is LNHDA and CDR2 is SQIVND (reference sequence). For the CDR3, the DNA is TGTGCCAGTAGTACTTTCCACACTGAAGCTTTCTTT. Amino acid sequence: CASSTFHTEAFF.

J is TRBJ2-2 and V is TRBV9, with 10 nucleotides matching TRBD2. This CDR3 comprises 17 residues. Germline V lookup: CDR1 SGDLS, CDR2 YYNGEE. V lost 1 base and J lost 0; bases outside the gene matches: 3. CDR3 sequence (DNA): TGTGCCAGCAGCGTAACTAGCGGGGCTACGAACACCGGGGAGCTGTTTTTT. Translation: CASSVTSGATNTGELFF.

The rearrangement links TRBV19 to TRBJ1-4, with unresolved D. The ends were cut back, 7 bases at V and 8 bases at J, with 14 bases in the middle. The CDR3 runs to 13 residues. Germline V gene lookup returns CDR1 LNHDA and CDR2 SQIVND (reference sequence). CDR3 sequence reads: CASIEPGGEKLFF. For the CDR3, the DNA is TGTGCCAGTATTGAGCCGGGTGGAGAAAAACTGTTTTTT.